What follows are 5 T cell receptor beta chains derived from one specimen sequenced in a study of naive and memory T cell subsets. Two oligonucleotides, mixed equimolar, formed the beta constant-region primer covering TRBC1 and TRBC2. Nested alpha and beta constant-region primers with the SP2 primer drove four PCR rounds on ligated cDNA. TCRdb itself ran the UMI-ligation and nested PCR reads through MiXCR, one entry per CDR3 protein. The sample records around 110,000 distinct CDR3 sequences, 36% being singletons. The specimen sequenced was central memory CD4+ T cells from blood. The receptors derive from a human donor in good health.

This clonotype was seen a single time. V gene TRBV2 combines with J gene TRBJ2-3; no clear D. CDR1 is SNHLY, CDR2 FYNNEI, per germline. Trimming removed 5 bases at V and 4 bases at J, with 22 bases between. This CDR3 is 17 amino acids long. The CDR3 region is CASSFSQVSKGADTQYF. CDR3 nucleotide sequence: TGTGCCAGCAGTTTTTCCCAAGTTAGCAAGGGTGCAGATACGCAGTATTTT.

This clonotype has more than one count but fewer than ten. This rearrangement joins TRBV27 to TRBJ2-5; D gene uncertain. V lost 2 bases and J 2 bases, leaving 6 bases between the germline ends. Per germline, CDR1 MNHEY and CDR2 SMNVEV (reference sequence). The CDR3 has 13 residues. The CDR3 reads CASSLSGQETQYF. In DNA form, the CDR3 reads TGTGCCAGCAGTTTAAGTGGGCAAGAGACCCAGTACTTC.

The chain carries TRBV2 and TRBJ2-7; the match to TRBD2 covers 9 bases. Germline CDR1 SNHLY, CDR2 FYNNEI. The trim removed 1 base at V and 2 bases at J, leaving 3 bases unmatched. The CDR3 sequence is 15 residues long. The CDR3 nucleotides read TGTGCCAGCAGTGAAGAGCTAGCGGGGACCTACGAGCAGTACTTC. The encoded protein is CASSEELAGTYEQYF.

The chain employs TRBV9 and TRBJ2-4, with a possible D match to TRBD2 (6 bases). V shed 3 bases and J shed 4 bases, with 20 bases lying between them. The CDR3 totals 17 residues. The germline V gene encodes CDR1 SGDLS and CDR2 YYNGEE. The CDR3 DNA sequence: TGTGCCAGCAGCGGGCGAAGGAGGGACGGAGATAAAAACATTCAGTACTTC. Its protein is CASSGRRRDGDKNIQYF.

In this sample, this clonotype turned up once. The rearrangement joins TRBV28 to TRBJ2-2, with D uncertain. The CDR3 has 12 amino acids. Germline loops: CDR1 MDHEN, CDR2 SYDVKM. Trimming removed 7 bases at V and 6 bases at J, with 9 bases between. CDR3 nucleotides: TGTGCCAGCATCCGGTTTCCCGGGGAGCTGTTTTTT. Encoded protein: CASIRFPGELFF.